This TCR beta chain came from a study of T cells after yellow fever vaccination. MiXCR, run by TCRdb on the 5' RACE reads, gives a single entry per CDR3 protein. The table includes some 600,000 distinct CDR3 sequences, less than 20% detected once. This CDR3 comprises 11 residues. From germline, CDR1 is LNHDA and CDR2 SQIVND (reference sequence). Trimming shortened V by 10 bases and J by 5 bases, and 8 bases separated the two germline ends. Study results and caveats: Only a small proportion of the clonotypes turned up in both the CD4 and the CD8 compartments, likely arising from convergent recombination. At less than 97% for CD4 and 70% to 90% for CD8, most primary-vaccination clones showed up again after the booster.

This clonotype was seen only a few times. The antigen is unknown. This rearrangement joins TRBV19 to TRBJ2-2, with no clear D. This TCR was sampled from a man aged 18 to 35 who received the YFV17D yellow fever vaccine. Sequencing was performed on PBMCs, taken about 5 days after the first yellow fever vaccination. The CDR3 DNA sequence: TGTGCCACCAAAGATACCGGGGAGCTGTTTTTT. Translated, it gives CATKDTGELFF.